The rows below give T cell receptor beta chains drawn from one sample of a study of T cell changes during pregnancy in multiple sclerosis. Data came from immunoSEQ multiplex PCR; TCRdb stores just in-frame clones and leaves some out. The table includes 30,000 to 45,000 clones, 85% to 95% detected once. This material consisted of CD4+ T cells from peripheral blood mononuclear cells, taken after pregnancy. The receptors here all came from a female donor in good health, enrolled as a control in a pregnancy study. The CDR3 runs from the conserved cysteine through the conserved F or W. A D gene is named only where the DNA matches it firmly. Only some rows state a clone size, as once, few, many or a class for expanded clones.

. . TRBJ1-1 TRBV21-1 . CASSKGLDRVGVGAFF
. . TRBJ1-2 TRBV19 TGTGCCAGTAGCCAACAGGTCCTAGCTAACTATGGCTACACCTTC CASSQQVLANYGYTF
. . TRBJ2-3 TRBV7-2 TGTGCCAGCAGCTTAAAGCCCCACGGGGATACGCAGTATTTT CASSLKPHGDTQYF
few . TRBJ1-3 TRBV9 TGTGCCAGCAGCGTAGCCACCGGGTGGGGGGACGGAAACACCATATATTTT CASSVATGWGDGNTIYF
. . TRBJ2-7 TRBV4-3 TGCGCCAGCAGCCAAGATTTTGGGGCAGGGGCCCTCCTCTCGGTCGAGCAGTACTTC CASSQDFGAGALLSVEQYF
. TRBD2 TRBJ2-7 TRBV9 TGTGCCAGCAGCGTAGAGGCGGGGGGCCGCTCCTACGAGCAGTACTTC CASSVEAGGRSYEQYF
. . TRBJ2-3 TRBV6-5 TGTGCCAGCAGATCCCCCTCGGGGGGCCCAGATACGCAGTATTTT CASRSPSGGPDTQYF
. . TRBJ1-1 TRBV19 TGTGCCAGTAGTCCTCGAGGGGGGGCGTACACTGAAGCTTTCTTT CASSPRGGAYTEAFF
few . TRBJ1-5 TRBV6-6 TGTGCCAGCAGTTACTCGAGAATGAGCTTCGATCAGCCCCAGCATTTT CASSYSRMSFDQPQHF
. . TRBJ2-7 TRBV12-5 TGTGCTAGCAGAACCTCGGGACTTTCTTACGAGCAGTACTTC CASRTSGLSYEQYF
once TRBD1 TRBJ1-2 TRBV4-3 TGCGCCAGCAGCCAAGAACAGGGGGCTAGGTACACCTTC CASSQEQGARYTF
. . TRBJ1-2 TRBV19 TGTGCCAGTAGTATAGTCGGGCAGGGAGGCTATGGCTACACCTTC CASSIVGQGGYGYTF
. . TRBJ2-2 TRBV7-2 TGTGCCAGCAGCTTAGGCTCCTCAGGGGTTACCGGGGAGCTGTTTTTT CASSLGSSGVTGELFF
. TRBD1 TRBJ2-7 TRBV29-1 TGCAGCGTTGGAAGGGGGCGACCCTACGAGCAGTACTTC CSVGRGRPYEQYF
. . TRBJ2-3 TRBV5-6 TGTGCCAGCAGCTCGTTCACTCCTAGCACAGATACGCAGTATTTT CASSSFTPSTDTQYF
. . TRBJ1-1 TRBV7-8 TGTGCCAGCAGCTTAGCGGGACTACGATCCAACACTGAAGCTTTCTTT CASSLAGLRSNTEAFF
. TRBD1 TRBJ2-1 TRBV10-3 TGTGCCATCAGTGATCTAGTAGGGGGCGGTGAGCAGTTCTTC CAISDLVGGGEQFF
. . TRBJ1-2 TRBV7-2 TGTGCCAGCAGCGGCAGTAACTATGGCTACACCTTC CASSGSNYGYTF
. . TRBJ1-2 TRBV2 TGTGCCAGCAGTGAAGGGGGCCCTAACTATGGCTACACCTTC CASSEGGPNYGYTF
once TRBD1 TRBJ1-1 TRBV6-5 TGCCACCCGGGACAGGGTAGGGGGACTGAAGCTTTCTTT CHPGQGRGTEAFF
. . TRBJ1-1 TRBV27 TGTGCCAGCAGTTCCCTTATGAACACTGAAGCTTTCTTT CASSSLMNTEAFF
. . TRBJ2-1 TRBV7-2 TGTGCCAGCAGCCGCACAGGGAATGGTGAGCAGTTCTTC CASSRTGNGEQFF
. . TRBJ2-6 TRBV5-6 TGTGCCAGCAGCTTGTGGGGGCCTGGGGCCAACGTCCTGACTTTC CASSLWGPGANVLTF
. TRBD1 TRBJ1-2 TRBV7-2 TGTGCCAGCAGCCCCCGGACAGGGCACGAGAATGGCTACACCTTC CASSPRTGHENGYTF
few . TRBJ1-2 TRBV7-2 TGTGCCAGCAGCTTACCAGGGGAGCGTGGCTACACCTTC CASSLPGERGYTF
once . TRBJ2-4 TRBV7-2 TGTGCCAGCACCCTGGGCATCGAAAACATTCAGTACTTC CASTLGIENIQYF
. . TRBJ2-3 TRBV29-1 TGCAGCACCGGACAGGGAGGGGATACGCAGTATTTT CSTGQGGDTQYF
. TRBD1 TRBJ2-7 TRBV29-1 TGCAGCGTAAAAGGACAGGAAGGTCCCTACGAGCAGTACTTC CSVKGQEGPYEQYF
once . TRBJ1-1 TRBV11-3 TGTGCCAGCAGCTTAGATGAGGTGAACACTGAAGCTTTCTTT CASSLDEVNTEAFF
. TRBD2 TRBJ2-7 TRBV19 TGTGCCAGTAGTATAGTTGGGACTAGCTACGAGCAGTACTTC CASSIVGTSYEQYF
. TRBD2 TRBJ2-1 TRBV5-1 TGCGCCAGCAGCGGCCGGGGACTAGCGGGGGGCAATGAGCAGTTCTTC CASSGRGLAGGNEQFF
. . TRBJ1-5 TRBV6-4 TGTGCCAGCACAGGGTACGACAATCAGCCCCAGCATTTT CASTGYDNQPQHF
. TRBD2 TRBJ2-1 TRBV19 TGTGCCAGTAGTATAGAGCAATCTAGCGGACACTACAATGAGCAGTTCTTC CASSIEQSSGHYNEQFF
. . TRBJ2-3 TRBV6-1 TGTGCCAGCAGTGAAGCGTTGGTGGCCCCACGGGGAGATACGCAGTATTTT CASSEALVAPRGDTQYF
. TRBD2 TRBJ2-1 TRBV5-4 TGTGCCAGCAGTTCCGGGGGGACCACGTACAATGAGCAGTTCTTC CASSSGGTTYNEQFF
. TRBD2 TRBJ2-3 TRBV7-2 TGTGCCAGCAGCGCTCAGACTAGCGGGGGAACAGATACGCAGTATTTT CASSAQTSGGTDTQYF
. TRBD2 TRBJ2-1 TRBV19 TGTGCCAGTAGTATCGGGACTAGCGGTTACAATGAGCAGTTCTTC CASSIGTSGYNEQFF
once TRBD1 TRBJ1-6 TRBV25-1 TGTGCCAGCAGTGAGAGCGGGGGACAGGGCCTCTCACCCCTCCACTTT CASSESGGQGLSPLHF
once . TRBJ1-5 TRBV15 TGTGCCACCAGCAGAGATCCCCCGCACTCCCCCGCTGACAGGTCGGGGCGTCAGCCCCAGCATTTT CATSRDPPHSPADRSGRQPQHF
. TRBD1 TRBJ2-7 TRBV6-5 TGTGCCAGCAGAGACAGGGGCCCCTACGAGCAGTACTTC CASRDRGPYEQYF
. TRBD2 TRBJ2-7 TRBV7-2 TGTGCCAGCAGCTTAGAACCTAGCGGAAACTACGAGCAGTACTTC CASSLEPSGNYEQYF
. TRBD2 TRBJ2-7 TRBV30 TGTGCCTGGAGTTCCCCCGGGACTAGCGGGAGAGTAACCGAGCAGTACTTC CAWSSPGTSGRVTEQYF
. TRBD2 TRBJ2-5 TRBV19 TGTGCCAGTAGTCTGGCGGGGGTTCAAGAGACCCAGTACTTC CASSLAGVQETQYF
. . TRBJ2-2 TRBV30 TGTGCCTGGAGTCCAAGGAGGGGGCGGCTCGGCACCGGGGAGCTGTTTTTT CAWSPRRGRLGTGELFF
. . TRBJ2-5 TRBV7-9 TGTGCCAGCAGCTTAAACCCAGGGGCGGGAGAGACCCAGTACTTC CASSLNPGAGETQYF
. . TRBJ1-5 TRBV19 TGTGCCATCTATCCAGGGGTTTATAGCAATCAGCCCCAGCATTTT CAIYPGVYSNQPQHF
. TRBD2 TRBJ2-7 TRBV19 TGTGCCAGTAGTCCTCGGACTAGCGGGATCTCCTACGAGCAGTACTTC CASSPRTSGISYEQYF
. . TRBJ1-1 TRBV7-2 TGTGCCAGCAGCTTAATTGTCAGGGGGAACACTGAAGCTTTCTTT CASSLIVRGNTEAFF
. . TRBJ1-6 TRBV14 TGTGCCAGCAGCCCCAAGCGCCTTGGCCCAAATTCACCCCTCCACTTT CASSPKRLGPNSPLHF